The rows below give T cell receptor beta chains drawn from one sample of a study of cytomegalovirus exposure and HLA in healthy donors. Using immunoSEQ multiplex PCR, the repertoire was profiled, and TCRdb retains in-frame clones only, with some absent. Of roughly 100,000 clones in the sample, roughly 83% were seen once. Input material: PBMCs. The receptors originated from a man aged 40-49 years in good health and CMV-seronegative. Each CDR3 is given with its conserved first and last residue. Fields, in order: D gene, clone size, V gene, J gene, CDR3 protein, CDR3 DNA. The D gene is left open where the match is weak. Some rows have no size entry. The others give once, few or many, or a class for an expanded clone.

>TRBD1|.|TRBV7-8|TRBJ2-1
CASSSPRVDRGFGQFF
TGTGCCAGCAGCTCCCCCAGGGTTGACAGGGGGTTTGGGCAGTTCTTC
>TRBD1|.|TRBV7-9|TRBJ1-2
CASSRTGGTGYTF
TGTGCCAGCAGCCGGACAGGGGGCACTGGCTACACCTTC
>.|.|TRBV19|TRBJ1-3
CASSIWDIPGNTIYF
TGTGCCAGTAGTATATGGGACATCCCTGGAAACACCATATATTTT
>.|.|TRBV10-1|TRBJ2-7
CASSEVLHHEQYF
TGCGCCAGCAGTGAGGTCTTACACCACGAGCAGTACTTC
>TRBD2|.|TRBV4-1|TRBJ2-2
CASSQSAGGVTGELFF
TGCGCCAGCAGCCAGTCAGCGGGGGGGGTCACCGGGGAGCTGTTTTTT
>TRBD1|.|TRBV12-5|TRBJ1-2
CASGLGTTIIETPDRARPKTF
TGTGCTAGTGGTTTGGGAACCACGATAATCGAAACCCCGGACAGGGCCCGACCTAAAACCTTC
>TRBD1|once|TRBV10-1|TRBJ1-1
CASRVTGEAGGAFF
TGCGCCAGCAGAGTAACAGGGGAGGCGGGAGGAGCTTTCTTT
>TRBD2|.|TRBV19|TRBJ2-5
CASGTSGGAVETQYF
TGTGCCAGTGGGACTAGCGGGGGGGCCGTGGAGACCCAGTACTTC
>TRBD1|.|TRBV14|TRBJ1-2
CAGSQGTGFPYGYTF
TGTGCCGGCAGCCAGGGGACAGGGTTCCCCTATGGCTACACCTTC
>.|.|TRBV7-3|TRBJ1-1
CASSLGARTEAFF
TGTGCCAGCAGCTTGGGGGCGCGGACTGAAGCTTTCTTT
>.|.|TRBV19|TRBJ2-3
CASSDTFTDTQYF
TGTGCCAGTAGTGACACTTTCACAGATACGCAGTATTTT
>TRBD2|.|TRBV4-3|TRBJ2-7
CASSQAITTSAVPGEQYF
TGCGCCAGCAGCCAAGCTATTACCACTAGCGCAGTACCCGGCGAGCAGTACTTC
>.|.|TRBV7-2|TRBJ1-1
CASSFQDYTEAFF
TGTGCCAGCAGCTTTCAGGATTACACTGAAGCTTTCTTT
>.|.|TRBV28|TRBJ2-3
CASSSPLAGHSTDTQYF
TGTGCCAGCAGTTCTCCCCTGGCAGGGCATAGCACAGATACGCAGTATTTT
>TRBD1|.|TRBV5-1|TRBJ2-4
CASSLAGTGVNIQYF
TGCGCCAGCAGCTTGGCCGGGACAGGGGTGAACATTCAGTACTTC
>.|.|TRBV10-3|TRBJ1-2
CAISEGAVNGYTF
TGTGCCATCAGTGAGGGGGCGGTTAATGGCTACACCTTC
>TRBD1|.|TRBV9|TRBJ1-2
CASSAHRGSGYGYTF
TGTGCCAGCAGCGCACACAGGGGGAGCGGCTATGGCTACACCTTC
>.|once|TRBV7-9|TRBJ1-6
CASSLSGGQGPNSPLHF
TGTGCCAGCAGCCTTTCGGGAGGCCAGGGCCCTAATTCACCCCTCCACTTT
>TRBD2|.|TRBV19|TRBJ2-1
CASSSNPGTSGVVQFF
TGTGCCAGTAGCTCAAATCCCGGGACTAGCGGGGTAGTTCAGTTCTTC
>TRBD1|.|TRBV5-1|TRBJ2-3
CASSLPGTGGADTQYF
TGCGCCAGCAGCTTACCCGGGACAGGGGGCGCAGATACGCAGTATTTT
>TRBD1|.|TRBV19|TRBJ1-1
CASSLGDRGNTEAFF
TGTGCCAGTAGTCTTGGGGACAGGGGGAACACTGAAGCTTTCTTT
>.|once|TRBV11-2|TRBJ2-7
CASSSPRSYEQYF
TGTGCCAGCAGCTCGCCGCGTTCGTACGAGCAGTACTTC
>.|.|TRBV4-3|TRBJ2-2
CASSQVGGTGELFF
TGCGCCAGCAGCCAAGTAGGAGGCACCGGGGAGCTGTTTTTT
>.|.|TRBV7-9|TRBJ2-5
CASSSGTKTQYF
TGTGCCAGCAGCTCGGGAACTAAGACCCAGTACTTC
>TRBD1|.|TRBV29-1|TRBJ1-5
CSVATGANQPQHF
TGCAGCGTGGCTACAGGGGCAAATCAGCCCCAGCATTTT
>TRBD1|.|TRBV27|TRBJ2-7
CASSSRQGGNEQYF
TGTGCCAGCAGTTCCCGACAGGGGGGAAACGAGCAGTACTTC
>.|.|TRBV7-9|TRBJ2-5
CASSSDSERRETQYF
TGTGCCAGCAGCTCCGACTCGGAGCGACGGGAGACCCAGTACTTC
>TRBD1|.|TRBV9|TRBJ1-2
CASSATTGFGYGYTF
TGTGCCAGCAGCGCCACGACAGGGTTTGGCTATGGCTACACCTTC